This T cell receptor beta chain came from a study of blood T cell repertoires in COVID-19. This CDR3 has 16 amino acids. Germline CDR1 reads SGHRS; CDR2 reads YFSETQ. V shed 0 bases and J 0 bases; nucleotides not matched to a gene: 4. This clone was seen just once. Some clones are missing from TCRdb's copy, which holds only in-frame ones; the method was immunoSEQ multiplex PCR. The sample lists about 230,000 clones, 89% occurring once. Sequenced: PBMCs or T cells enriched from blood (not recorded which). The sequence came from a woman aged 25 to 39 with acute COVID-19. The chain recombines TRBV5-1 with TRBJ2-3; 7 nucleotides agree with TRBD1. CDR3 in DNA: TGCGCCAGCAGCTTGGACGGGACAGCTAGCACAGATACGCAGTATTTT. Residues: CASSLDGTASTDTQYF.